The clone carrying this T cell receptor beta chain was counted ten times or more. Its specificity is not known. UMIs and sample barcodes were carried by the TCR alpha and TCR beta cDNA libraries that 5'RACE produced using constant-segment primers. In TCRdb, the 5' RACE reads were re-called with MiXCR into one record per CDR3 protein. The sample shows 250,000 or so distinct CDR3 sequences, roughly 17% of them seen only once. The data originate from a study of T-cell memory formation after mild COVID-19. Losses at the gene ends were 5 bases for V and 3 bases for J; bases not matched to a gene: 2. The CDR3 length is 14 residues. Notes on the study in general: There was no confirmation that second-wave clones peaking on day 37 were SARS-CoV-2 specific.

V and J are TRBV12-3 or TRBV12-4 and TRBJ2-5; 11 positions match TRBD2. The TCR was taken from a man in his late teens or twenties who had mild COVID-19 (a few samples of this study predate the infection). Cell type and time point are not known. The sequencing input was PBMCs or a T cell subset sorted from them (not recorded which). CDR3 sequence (DNA): TGTGCCAGCAGTGAGGGACTAGCGGAAGAGACCCAGTACTTC. Its translation is CASSEGLAEETQYF.